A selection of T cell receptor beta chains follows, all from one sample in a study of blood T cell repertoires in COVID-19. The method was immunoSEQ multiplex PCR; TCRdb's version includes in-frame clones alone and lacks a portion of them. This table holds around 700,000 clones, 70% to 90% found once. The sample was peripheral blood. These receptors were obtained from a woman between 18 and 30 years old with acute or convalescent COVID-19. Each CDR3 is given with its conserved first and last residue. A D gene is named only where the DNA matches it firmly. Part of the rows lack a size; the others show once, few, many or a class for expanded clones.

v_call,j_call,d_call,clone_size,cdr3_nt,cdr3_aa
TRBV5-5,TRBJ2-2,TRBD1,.,TGTGCCAGCAGCGACAGGGGTGGTAACACCGGGGAGCTGTTTTTT,CASSDRGGNTGELFF
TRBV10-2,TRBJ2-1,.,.,TGCGCCAGCCTAGGTTCGTACAATGAGCAGTTCTTC,CASLGSYNEQFF
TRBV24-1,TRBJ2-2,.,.,TGTGCCACCAGTGATACGGGGAACACCGGGGAGCTGTTTTTT,CATSDTGNTGELFF
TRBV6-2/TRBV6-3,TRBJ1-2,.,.,TGTGCCAGCAGTTACTCGGCCCTCAGTAACTATGGCTACACCTTC,CASSYSALSNYGYTF
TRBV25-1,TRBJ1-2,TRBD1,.,TGTGCCAGCAGTGAGCTGGACAGGGACTATGGCTACACCTTC,CASSELDRDYGYTF
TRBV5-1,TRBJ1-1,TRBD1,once,TGCGCCAGCAGCCTGACAGGGACTGAAGCTTTCTTT,CASSLTGTEAFF
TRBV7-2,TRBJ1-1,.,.,TGTGCCAGCAGCTTAACTAACACTGAAGCTTTCTTT,CASSLTNTEAFF
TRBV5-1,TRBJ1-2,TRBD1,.,TGCGCCAGCAGCCTGACAGGGGCTCCAAACTATGGCTACACCTTC,CASSLTGAPNYGYTF
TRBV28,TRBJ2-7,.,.,TGTGCCAGCAGTTCGGCGGGGAACGATTACGAGCAGTACTTC,CASSSAGNDYEQYF
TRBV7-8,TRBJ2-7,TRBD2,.,TGTGCCAGCAGCTTAGTAAATAGCCTAGCGGGGGACTACGAGCAGTACTTC,CASSLVNSLAGDYEQYF
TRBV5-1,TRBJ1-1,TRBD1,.,TGCGCCAGCAGCCTAATTCGGATGACAGGGCGGAGTCCTTTCTGGTTGGACACTGAAGCTTTCTTT,CASSLIRMTGRSPFWLDTEAFF
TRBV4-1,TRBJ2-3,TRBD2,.,TGCGCCAGCAGCCAAGTCCTAGCGGGGGGCGCAGATACGCAGTATTTT,CASSQVLAGGADTQYF
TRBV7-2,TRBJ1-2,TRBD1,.,TGTGCCAGCAGCGCCCGACAGGGGAGCTATGGCTACACCTTC,CASSARQGSYGYTF
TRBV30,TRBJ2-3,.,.,TGTGCCTGGAAAGGTTGGGGGCCCACAGATACGCAGTATTTT,CAWKGWGPTDTQYF
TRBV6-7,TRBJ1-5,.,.,TGTGCCAGCATTCAACCAACGGGGACGGACAGAAAGAATAGCAATCAGCCCCAGCATTTT,CASIQPTGTDRKNSNQPQHF
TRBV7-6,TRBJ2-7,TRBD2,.,TGTGCCAGCAGCTTAGCTCCCTGGACTAGCGGGGGGTACGAGCAGTACTTC,CASSLAPWTSGGYEQYF
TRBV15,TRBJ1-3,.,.,TGTGCCACCAGCAGAGATCGGTCGGCTGGAAACACCATATATTTT,CATSRDRSAGNTIYF